This T cell receptor (beta chain) was identified in a study of neurological immune-mediated disorders (dated by TCRdb to the late 2010s). Regarding the study in general: The study compared peripheral blood TCR-beta repertoires of HTLV-I-associated myelopathy (HAM/TSP) patients, multiple sclerosis patients and healthy controls using UMI-based sequencing. The 100 to 110 TCR-beta libraries covered PBMC samples along with longitudinal samples, technical triplicates, and paired sorted CD4+ and CD8+ T-cell subsets. The cohort included 68 subjects: some 15 with HAM/TSP, some 34 with multiple sclerosis, and around 20 healthy controls. The research as a whole found: Expanded clones from different subjects shared no identical CDR3 amino acid sequences, which suggests that TCR-beta repertoires were private in all groups. TCR clonal expansion was greatest in HAM/TSP patients and smallest in MS patients, who ranked below even healthy controls.

The sample holds many counts of this clonotype. Its antigen is still unknown. Base-call qualities are not available, and no considerably larger clone is one nucleotide away. cDNA synthesis used template-switch 5'RACE with a primer carrying a 10-nucleotide random unique molecular identifier tagging each TCR transcript. Each sequencing run produced over 160 million TCR-beta sequences covering 15-18 subjects. Total RNA was extracted with the RNeasy kit. TCR-beta VDJ regions were amplified with primers for the TCR constant region and the 5'RACE anchor, using the KAPA Real-time Library Amplification kit. A first PCR added sample indexes and Illumina adaptors, and a second PCR then raised library yield. After Ampure bead purification, the TCR product of roughly 650 bp was size-selected on a 2% E-gel SizeSelection system. Before pooling, library quality was checked on a Bioanalyzer, concentration was measured with Qubit, and libraries were quantified with the Kapa Library Quantification kit. An Illumina HiSeq 2500 was used to sequence the libraries paired-end at 2 x 150 bp. To increase sequence diversity, about 25-31% phiX was spiked into each library pool. The paper's data handling went like this. The UMI-based MiGEC pipeline processed quality-filtered reads and removed over 75% of raw TCR sequences during error correction. IMGT germline references were used for aligning VDJ genes, and each clonotype was defined as a unique CDR3 amino acid sequence together with its V-J genes. Clonal expansion, Shannon diversity, and CDR3 relatedness (CalcPairwiseDistances, ClusterSamples) were evaluated with VDJtools, and phylogenetic trees were built with CLCbio workbench. A clone was classed as expanded if it had 8 or more unique UMIs, a cutoff based on coefficient-of-variation modelling across technical triplicates. TCRdb redid the processing of the public reads, applying fastp at Q25 and MiXCR, and retained in-frame beta chains. Duplicate CDR3 protein sequences are folded into a single record with the most common DNA and genes. These V and J calls originate from TCRdb's pipeline instead of the authors' own analysis. The sample table records some 30,000 distinct CDR3 sequences; approximately 4.3% of these occur just once. The ten top clones hold roughly 24% of the sample.

Healthy controls were blood bank volunteers in Maryland, USA. Unsorted PBMC libraries were generated from 2 million PBMCs stored in RNAlater at -80 °C until RNA extraction. Peripheral blood was subjected to Ficoll-Hypaque density gradient centrifugation to isolate PBMCs, which were then cryopreserved in liquid nitrogen. Trimming at the junction amounts to 6 bases on V and 9 bases on J, and the germline ends lie 23 bases apart. Reading the germline V gene (reference sequence) gives CDR1 DFQATT and CDR2 SNEGSKA. Taken from cysteine to phenylalanine, the CDR3 has 14 residues. Of all the DNA, just the CDR3 is kept, 42 bases in frame from base 1.

The clonotype originates from a man aged 18-30 years in good health. This chain is built from TRBV20-1 and TRBJ1-1; tentative D gene TRBD1, with 5 bases matching. The sequenced material came from PBMCs. The bases read TGCAGTGCAAATATGCCTGACCTCGGGGGACAAGCTTTCTTT. This gives the protein CSANMPDLGGQAFF.